These 11 T cell receptor beta chains were sequenced from one sample in a study of T cells in Graves' hyperthyroidism and ophthalmopathy (dated by TCRdb to between 2017 and 2020). To prepare the library, multiplex PCR was applied. This sample was sequenced with an Illumina HiSeq 2000. Amplification of TCR beta CDR3 regions was carried out from RNA transcripts. The TCR CDR3 was subjected to a first round of RT-PCR using the HTBI primer set and the Qiagen OneStep RT-PCR kit. The public reads were quality trimmed at Q25 with fastp and then assembled into clones with MiXCR by TCRdb, keeping productive beta chains. Every distinct CDR3 protein forms one entry, paired with its most common genes and DNA. Present in this sample are approximately 380,000 distinct CDR3 sequences, around a sixth of which were seen just once. Roughly two fifths of the sample is in the top ten clones. The sample was blood. The source of these receptors is a man younger than 30 with Graves' ophthalmopathy.

The V and J genes are TRBV6-5 and TRBJ1-2; D may be TRBD1 (6 bases). Trimming pared 0 bases from V and 3 bases from J, leaving 11 bases between. CDR1 and CDR2 (germline): MNHEY, SVGAGI. The CDR3 length is 15 residues. The CDR3 nucleotides are TGTGCCAGCAGTTACTCCGGCAGGGGTGACTATGGCTACACCTTC. Translated, it gives CASSYSGRGDYGYTF.

There are many counts of this clonotype. A read error is possible here, since a much larger clone lies one base away. The chain uses TRBV7-3 and TRBJ2-3; D gene uncertain. This CDR3 region has 14 residues. Per germline, CDR1 SGHTA and CDR2 FQGTGA. Trimming removed 2 bases from V and 0 bases from J, with 6 bases in between. This CDR3 reads CASSLSRSTDTQYF. The CDR3 coding sequence is TGTGCCAGCAGCTTATCCCGGAGCACAGATACGCAGTATTTT. The full variable domain, its missing parts supplied by reference TRBV7-3 and TRBJ2-3, is GAGVSQTPSNKVTEKGKYVELRCDPISGHTALYWYRQSLGQGPEFLIYFQGTGAADDSGLPNDRFFAVRPEGSVSTLKIQRTERGDSAVYLCASSLSRSTDTQYFGPGTRLTVL.

Points on this clonotype: A read error may produce the germline difference seen at one junction end. The chain recombines TRBV11-2 with TRBJ1-4, with a weak D call TRBD1 (5 bases). CDR1 SGHAT and CDR2 FQNNGV come from the germline V gene. The CDR3 sequence is 14 residues long. CDR3: CASSQAHGAEKLFF. DNA for the CDR3: TGCGCCAGCAGCCAAGCTCACGGGGCTGAAAAACTGTTTTTT.

In its sample, this clonotype was seen many times. This sequence joins TRBV28 and TRBJ2-3; 8 bases agree with TRBD2. CDR3 length equals 17 residues. CDR1 and CDR2 (germline): MDHEN, SYDVKM. The ends lost 4 bases at V and 4 bases at J; junction bases unmatched: 13. CDR3 region: CASSSPFSGGSADTQYF. CDR3 DNA sequence: TGTGCCAGCAGTTCCCCCTTCAGCGGGGGTAGCGCAGATACGCAGTATTTT.

The V gene is TRBV7-2, the J gene TRBJ2-1, with D possibly matching TRBD2 (7 bases). The CDR3 loop spans 15 amino acids. V lost 5 bases, J lost 0 bases, and 11 bases lay in between. Germline CDR1 and CDR2: SGHTA and FQGNSA. CDR3 sequence (DNA): TGTGCCAGCAGCCCCCGGGGGGCCTCCTACAATGAGCAGTTCTTC. It translates to CASSPRGASYNEQFF.

At least ten counts were recorded for this clonotype. The J gene is TRBJ2-2, the V gene TRBV11-2, with D uncertain. Germline values: CDR1 SGHAT, CDR2 FQNNGV. The CDR3 is 11 residues long. Trimming removed 6 bases from V and 7 bases from J, with 6 bases in between. The CDR3 region is CASRRSGELFF. CDR3 sequence (DNA): TGTGCCAGCAGGCGGAGCGGGGAGCTGTTTTTT.

The chain uses TRBV2 and TRBJ1-2; D is ambiguous. Germline loops: CDR1 SNHLY, CDR2 FYNNEI. This CDR3 is 13 amino acids long. V lost 4 bases to trimming and J lost 4 bases, with 10 bases between them. CDR3 region: CASSVDTSYGYTF. The CDR3 DNA reads TGTGCCAGCAGTGTTGACACAAGCTATGGCTACACCTTC.

Regarding this clonotype: This may come from a read error, since a much larger clone is one base off. V and J are TRBV5-1 and TRBJ1-1; D remains ambiguous. CDR1 is SGHRS and CDR2 is YFSETQ in the germline V gene. The CDR3 covers 13 residues. For the CDR3, the DNA is TGCGCCAGCAGCTTGGCCGGCGGACTTGAAGCTTCCTTT. Amino acids: CASSLAGGLEASF. Complete variable domain (other parts from reference TRBV5-1 and TRBJ1-1): KAGVTQTPRYLIKTRGQQVTLSCSPISGHRSVSWYQQTPGQGLQFLFEYFSETQRNKGNFPGRFSGRQFSNSRSEMNVSTLELGDSALYLCASSLAGGLEASFGQGTRLTVV.

The chain combines TRBV7-6 with TRBJ2-5; 9 bases agree with TRBD1. Germline V lookup: CDR1 SGHVS, CDR2 FNYEAQ. The V segment lost 0 bases and the J segment 5 bases; nucleotides outside the gene matches: 10. The CDR3 is 17 amino acids. CDR3 protein: CASSLAHRGPIRETQYF. The CDR3 DNA is TGTGCCAGCAGCTTAGCACACAGGGGGCCGATTCGTGAGACCCAGTACTTC. The variable domain in full, with the rest retrieved from reference TRBV7-6 and TRBJ2-5, is GAGVSQSPRYKVTKRGQDVALRCDPISGHVSLYWYRQALGQGPEFLTYFNYEAQQDKSGLPNDRFSAERPEGSISTLTIQRTEQRDSAMYRCASSLAHRGPIRETQYFGPGTRLLVL.

This clonotype was seen a few times. This chain connects TRBV3-1 to TRBJ1-3; D call uncertain. This CDR3 has 15 amino acids. Trimming removed 4 bases from V and 0 bases from J, with 10 bases in between. CDR1 is LGHDT, CDR2 YNNKEL, per germline (reference sequence). In nucleotides, the CDR3 is TGTGCCAGCAGCCCGAACAGAAACTCTGGAAACACCATATATTTT. This codes for CASSPNRNSGNTIYF.

This chain joins TRBV4-1 and TRBJ1-5; the D gene is possibly TRBD1 (5 bases). Per the germline V gene, CDR1 is MGHRA and CDR2 is YSYEKL. Between the trimmed V and J ends, which lost 1 base and 8 bases, there was a span of 6 bases. The CDR3 is 12 residues long. As DNA, the CDR3 is TGCGCCAGCAGCCAAGTGGGGGAGCCCCAGCATTTT. Its translation: CASSQVGEPQHF.